This TCR beta chain was profiled in a study of T cells in Graves' hyperthyroidism and ophthalmopathy. Authors of the study amplified TCR beta CDR3 regions from RNA transcripts. HTBI primers were the set used in a first-round RT-PCR of the TCR CDR3. A single record per CDR3 protein comes from TCRdb applying MiXCR to the multiplex PCR reads. The sample holds 500,000 to 600,000 distinct CDR3 sequences, approximately 44% seen once. The definition of stable Graves' hyperthyroidism was no ophthalmopathy progression within 18 months. In patients aged 18 to 65, hyperthyroidism was newly diagnosed, with duration under 2 months. Diagnosing involved the use of clinical symptoms, serum thyroxine and TRAb, thyroid ultrasound and orbital computed tomography. Trimming pared 6 bases from V and 3 bases from J, leaving 20 bases between. CDR3 length: 16 residues. Per germline, CDR1 PRHDT and CDR2 FYEKMQ (reference sequence).

The TCR sequence derives from a young woman with Graves' hyperthyroidism. The gene calls are TRBV13 and TRBJ1-2; possibly TRBD1 for D (5 bases). The sequencing sample was made of peripheral blood or thyroid tissue (not recorded which). The CDR3: CASSFRPGTNDYGYTF. The CDR3 DNA reads as TGTGCCAGCAGTTTTAGGCCGGGGACGAATGACTATGGCTACACCTTC.